The 3 T cell receptor beta chains below all came from one sample that was sequenced in a study of T cell repertoires in cytomegalovirus infection. Via MiXCR, TCRdb re-called the reads, giving one row per CDR3 protein. The repertoire holds 70,000 to 95,000 distinct CDR3 sequences, with about 29% as singletons. These receptors lack a known antigen. The material was CD8+ T cells from cultured PBMCs, obtained from culture after CMV antigen stimulation. These receptors were taken from a human donor in good health (CMV status not recorded). Some clones in this sample may be carry-over from other donors' samples.

This clonotype appeared many times. The chain joins TRBV7-2 to TRBJ1-6; D is unclear. Trimming cost V 6 bases and J 7 bases, with 13 bases left between them. This CDR3 comprises 14 residues. Germline loops: CDR1 SGHTA, CDR2 FQGNSA. The CDR3: CASRPGSGNSPLHF. The CDR3 bases are TGTGCCAGCAGGCCCGGTAGCGGAAATTCACCCCTCCACTTT.

The V and J genes are TRBV5-6 and TRBJ2-7; 9 nucleotides line up with TRBD1. The germline gives CDR1 SGHDT, CDR2 YYEEEE. There are 15 residues in the CDR3. Trimming cost V 1 base and J 1 base; bases outside gene matches: 3. CDR3 DNA sequence: TGTGCCAGCAGCTTGAAGGGACAGGGTTCCTACGAGCAGTACTTC. Encoded protein: CASSLKGQGSYEQYF.

This clonotype was seen a few times. The CDR3 is CASSLSIWLGEGGNEQFF. The CDR3 nucleotides read TGTGCCAGCAGCTTAAGCATTTGGCTTGGGGAGGGAGGCAATGAGCAGTTCTTC. The chain has TRBV7-3 and TRBJ2-1; 7 bases are shared with TRBD2. This CDR3 is 18 amino acids long. Germline CDR1 reads SGHTA; CDR2 reads FQGTGA. J lost 6 bases, V lost 1 base, and 15 bases had no gene match.